This TCR beta chain was captured by sequencing in a study of T cell repertoires in cytomegalovirus infection. About the study: An indication of both CMV infection and matching HLA type came from public TCR beta signatures.

CDR3 length: 13 amino acids. V lost 7 bases and J lost 10, with 19 bases in between. Germline V CDR1 and CDR2: SGHTA, FQGNSA. On this clonotype: Its matching antigen is unknown.

Study conclusions and caveats: Across the ex vivo response, the dominant clonotypes were HLA-C-restricted CMV-specific TCR beta clonotypes. The cumulative frequency of public TCR beta families identified carriers of CMV plus the relevant HLA.

From the reads, TCRdb called clonotypes with MiXCR, one entry per CDR3 protein. The sample includes nearly 700,000 distinct CDR3 sequences, roughly 30% of them seen just once. This sequence joins TRBV7-2 and TRBJ1-1; a possible D gene is TRBD1 (5 bases). The material sequenced was cultured PBMCs, taken from culture after CMV antigen stimulation. This receptor was identified in a human donor in good health (CMV status not recorded). Some clones in this sample may be carry-over from other donors' samples. CDR3 sequence reads: CASTIRGEGRAFF. As DNA, the CDR3 is TGTGCCAGCACCATCCGAGGGGAGGGACGAGCTTTCTTT.